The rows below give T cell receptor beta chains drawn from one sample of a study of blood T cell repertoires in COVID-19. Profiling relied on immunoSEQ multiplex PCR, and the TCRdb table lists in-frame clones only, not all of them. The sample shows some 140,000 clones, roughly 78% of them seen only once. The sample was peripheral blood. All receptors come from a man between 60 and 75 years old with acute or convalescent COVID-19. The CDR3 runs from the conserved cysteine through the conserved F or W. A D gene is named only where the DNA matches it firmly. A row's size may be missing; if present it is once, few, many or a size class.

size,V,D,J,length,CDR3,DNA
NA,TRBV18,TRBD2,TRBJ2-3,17,CASSPPGLAGGTDTQYF,TGTGCCAGCTCACCACCGGGACTAGCGGGGGGAACAGATACGCAGTATTTT
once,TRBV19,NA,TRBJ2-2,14,CASSITGSTGELFF,TGTGCCAGTAGTATTACGGGTAGCACCGGGGAGCTGTTTTTT
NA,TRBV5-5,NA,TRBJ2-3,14,CASSLASWADTQYF,TGTGCCAGCAGCCTCGCTAGCTGGGCAGATACGCAGTATTTT
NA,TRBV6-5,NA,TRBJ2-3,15,CASSLGGASTDTQYF,TGTGCCAGCAGTTTAGGAGGGGCTAGCACAGATACGCAGTATTTT
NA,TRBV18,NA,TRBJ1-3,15,CASSPDIISGNTIYF,TGTGCCAGCTCACCAGACATCATCTCTGGAAACACCATATATTTT
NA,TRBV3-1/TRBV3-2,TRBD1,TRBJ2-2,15,CASSHSDRETGELFF,TGTGCCAGCAGCCACTCCGACAGGGAGACCGGGGAGCTGTTTTTT
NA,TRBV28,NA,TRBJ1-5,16,CASSFRVAGVYQPQHF,TGTGCCAGCAGTTTTAGGGTGGCAGGGGTTTATCAGCCCCAGCATTTT
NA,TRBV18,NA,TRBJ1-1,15,CASSPLAGQNTEAFF,TGTGCCAGCTCACCCCTAGCGGGGCAGAACACTGAAGCTTTCTTT
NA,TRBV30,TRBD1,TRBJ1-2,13,CAWSATGNYGYTF,TGTGCCTGGAGTGCGACAGGGAACTATGGCTACACCTTC
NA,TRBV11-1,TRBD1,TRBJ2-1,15,CASSDAGTGDNEQFF,TGTGCCAGCAGCGATGCCGGGACAGGGGACAATGAGCAGTTCTTC
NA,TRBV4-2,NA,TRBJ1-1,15,CASSQDGTMNTEAFF,TGTGCCAGCAGCCAAGACGGAACTATGAACACTGAAGCTTTCTTT
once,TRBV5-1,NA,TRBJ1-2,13,CASSLGESYGYTF,TGCGCCAGCAGCTTGGGAGAATCCTATGGCTACACCTTC
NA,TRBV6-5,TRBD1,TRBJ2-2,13,CASGTVNTGELFF,TGTGCCAGCGGGACAGTGAACACCGGGGAGCTGTTTTTT
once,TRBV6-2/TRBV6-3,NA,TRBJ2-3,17,CASSSSRGRRSQPRQYF,TGTGCCAGCAGCTCAAGCCGAGGCAGGAGGTCCCAACCTAGGCAGTATTTT
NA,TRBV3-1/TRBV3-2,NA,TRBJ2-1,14,CASEAVPPGNEQFF,TGTGCCAGCGAGGCGGTCCCCCCCGGTAATGAGCAGTTCTTC
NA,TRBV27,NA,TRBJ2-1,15,CASSRSGLLGFAQFF,TGTGCCAGCAGTCGTAGCGGACTCCTAGGTTTTGCGCAGTTCTTC
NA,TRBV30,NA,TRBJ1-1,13,CAWSVRRETEAFF,TGTGCCTGGAGTGTAAGGCGGGAGACTGAAGCTTTCTTT
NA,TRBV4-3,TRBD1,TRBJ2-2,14,CASRDRENTGELFF,TGCGCCAGCCGGGACAGGGAGAACACCGGGGAGCTGTTTTTT
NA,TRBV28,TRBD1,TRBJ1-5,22,CASSFLMYATGGQPGPNQPQHF,TGTGCCAGCAGTTTCCTCATGTACGCGACAGGGGGCCAACCTGGCCCCAATCAGCCCCAGCATTTT
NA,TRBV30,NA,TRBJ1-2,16,CAWSTHLGIANYGYTF,TGTGCCTGGAGTACCCACTTGGGCATTGCTAACTATGGCTACACCTTC
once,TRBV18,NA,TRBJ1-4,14,CASSPPEAVEKLFF,TGTGCCAGCTCACCACCGGAGGCAGTTGAAAAACTGTTTTTT
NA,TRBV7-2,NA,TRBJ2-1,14,CASSHGLPNNEQFF,TGTGCCAGCAGCCATGGACTGCCTAACAATGAGCAGTTCTTC
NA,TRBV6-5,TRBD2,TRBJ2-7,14,CASSRLAGAYEQYF,TGTGCCAGCAGTCGACTAGCGGGGGCCTACGAGCAGTACTTC
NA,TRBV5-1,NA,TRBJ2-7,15,CASSLEGDPYGEQYF,TGCGCCAGCAGCTTGGAGGGAGATCCCTATGGCGAGCAGTACTTC
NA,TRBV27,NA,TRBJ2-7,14,CASSLSGGLVEQYF,TGTGCCAGCAGTTTATCGGGGGGGCTTGTCGAGCAGTACTTC
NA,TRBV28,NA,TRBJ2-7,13,CASSSVLSYEQYF,TGTGCCAGCAGTTCTGTCCTGTCCTACGAGCAGTACTTC
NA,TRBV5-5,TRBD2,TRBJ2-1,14,CASSGRDYNNEQFF,TGTGCCAGCAGCGGCCGGGACTACAACAATGAGCAGTTCTTC
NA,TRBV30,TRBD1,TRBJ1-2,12,CAWRKGAGGYTF,TGTGCCTGGAGGAAGGGGGCGGGAGGCTACACCTTC
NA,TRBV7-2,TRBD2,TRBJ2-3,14,CASSHTAGGDTQYF,TGTGCCAGCAGCCACACAGCGGGAGGGGATACGCAGTATTTT
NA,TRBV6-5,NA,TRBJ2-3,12,CAISKGPDTQYF,TGTGCCATATCTAAGGGGCCAGATACGCAGTATTTT
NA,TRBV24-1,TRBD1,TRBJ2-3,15,CATSDGSGTADTQYF,TGTGCCACCAGTGACGGGTCCGGGACAGCCGATACGCAGTATTTT
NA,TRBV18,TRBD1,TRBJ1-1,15,CASSSQTGGGTEAFF,TGTGCCAGCTCATCCCAAACAGGGGGGGGCACTGAAGCTTTCTTT
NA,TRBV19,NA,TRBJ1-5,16,CASSLTRGGSNQPQHF,TGTGCCAGTAGTCTGACGAGGGGAGGCAGCAATCAGCCCCAGCATTTT